These 4 T cell receptor beta chains originate from one sample sequenced in a study of glioma-infiltrating T cells after dendritic cell vaccination. Sample time point: after dendritic cell vaccination, including at tumor progression/relapse. TCRdb keeps only in-frame clones here, not all; method: immunoSEQ multiplex PCR. The table has fewer than 95,000 clones, about 85% seen once. This sample comprised blood, obtained after dendritic cell vaccination. The receptors stem from a human donor with glioblastoma.

The chain links TRBV5-1 to TRBJ2-2, with D uncertain. The CDR3 consists of 16 residues. Germline V gene lookup returns CDR1 SGHRS and CDR2 YFSETQ. V lost 0 bases, J lost 6 bases, and 15 bases lay in between. The CDR3: CASSLGAGRFSGELFF. The CDR3 nucleotides read TGCGCCAGCAGCTTGGGGGCAGGTCGATTCTCCGGGGAGCTGTTTTTT.

This chain joins TRBV5-1 and TRBJ1-1, with D uncertain. With 4 bases removed from V and 6 bases from J, the gap between germline ends came to 13 bases. Looked up from germline, CDR1 is SGHRS and CDR2 is YFSETQ. The CDR3 spans 13 residues. The CDR3 protein is CASSRTQLAEAFF. The CDR3 coding sequence is TGCGCCAGCAGCCGCACCCAACTCGCTGAAGCTTTCTTT.

The chain employs TRBV7-9 and TRBJ2-7; D is undetermined. Germline V CDR1 and CDR2: SEHNR, FQNEAQ (reference sequence). The CDR3 covers 14 residues. Trimming removed 0 bases from V and 2 bases from J, with 8 bases in between. The CDR3 sequence is CASSLATKPYEQYF. The CDR3 coding sequence is TGTGCCAGCAGCTTAGCGACAAAGCCCTACGAGCAGTACTTC.

Concerning this clone itself: This sample includes further DNA sequences coding for the same CDR3. The CDR3 nucleotides read TGCGCCAGCAGCCAAGATCGTCTAAATCAGCCCCAGCATTTT. Its protein is CASSQDRLNQPQHF. The chain has TRBV4-3 and TRBJ1-5; D not resolved. Between the trimmed V and J ends, which lost 0 bases and 4 bases, there was a span of 7 bases. The CDR3 is 14 residues long. Per the germline V gene, CDR1 is LGHNA and CDR2 is YSLEER.